Here is one TCR beta chain with its context. What it binds is not known. A much larger clonotype is one base distant, so this may be a read error. The sample belongs to a study of T cells in Graves' hyperthyroidism and ophthalmopathy. Overall study: It was at initial diagnosis, before any treatment, that peripheral blood was collected. Study results and caveats: The model foresaw ophthalmopathy a median 6.5 months prior to onset. Stable hyperthyroidism was told apart from ophthalmopathy by a model built on 13 V-J features.

Amplified regions were TCR beta CDR3 sequences from RNA transcripts. An initial round of RT-PCR targeting the TCR CDR3 relied on the HTBI primer set. TCRdb passed the multiplex PCR reads through MiXCR, listing each CDR3 protein once. The sample gives about 300,000 distinct CDR3 sequences, roughly 19% of which show up once; approximately 35% is in the top ten. Reasons for excluding patients were uncontrolled infection, other autoimmune disease, pregnancy or lactation. Sample: blood. The clonotype was recovered from a man over 45 with Graves' ophthalmopathy.

This CDR3 is CASSYPYEQYF. Here the CDR3 DNA reads TGTGCCAGCAGTTACCCCTACGAGCAGTACTTC. J is TRBJ2-7 and V is TRBV6-2 or TRBV6-3, with D hard to call. The ends were cut back, 2 bases at V and 2 bases at J, with 1 base in the middle. The CDR3 loop spans 11 amino acids. Germline V lookup: CDR1 MNHEY, CDR2 SVGEGT.